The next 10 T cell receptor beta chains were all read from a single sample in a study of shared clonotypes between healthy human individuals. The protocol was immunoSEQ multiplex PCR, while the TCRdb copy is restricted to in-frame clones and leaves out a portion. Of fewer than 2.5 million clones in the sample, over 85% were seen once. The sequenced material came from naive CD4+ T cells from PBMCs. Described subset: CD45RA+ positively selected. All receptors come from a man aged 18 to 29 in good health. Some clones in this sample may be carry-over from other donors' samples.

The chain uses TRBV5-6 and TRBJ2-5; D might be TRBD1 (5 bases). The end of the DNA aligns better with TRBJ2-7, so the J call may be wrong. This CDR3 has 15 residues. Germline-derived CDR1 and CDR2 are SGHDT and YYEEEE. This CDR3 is CASSLTAGNPYEQYF. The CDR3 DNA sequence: TGTGCCAGCAGCTTGACGGCAGGGAATCCCTACGAGCAGTACTTC.

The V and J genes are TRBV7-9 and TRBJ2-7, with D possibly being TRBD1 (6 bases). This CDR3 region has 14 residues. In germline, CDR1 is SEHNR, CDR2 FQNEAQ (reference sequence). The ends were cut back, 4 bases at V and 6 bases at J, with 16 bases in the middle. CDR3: CASSSGTSYREQYF. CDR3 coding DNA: TGTGCCAGCAGCTCCGGGACATCCTACCGCGAGCAGTACTTC.

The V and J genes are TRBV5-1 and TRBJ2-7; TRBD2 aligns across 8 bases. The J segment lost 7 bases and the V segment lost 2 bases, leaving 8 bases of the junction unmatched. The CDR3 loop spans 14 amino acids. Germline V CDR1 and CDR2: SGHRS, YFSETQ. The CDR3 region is CASSFSAGAREQYF. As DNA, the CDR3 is TGCGCCAGCAGCTTCTCAGCGGGGGCCCGGGAGCAGTACTTC.

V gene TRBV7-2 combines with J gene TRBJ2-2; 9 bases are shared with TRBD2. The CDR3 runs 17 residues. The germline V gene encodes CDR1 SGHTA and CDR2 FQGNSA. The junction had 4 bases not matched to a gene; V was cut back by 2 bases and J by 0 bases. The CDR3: CASSLSGGTANTGELFF. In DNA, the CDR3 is TGTGCCAGCAGCTTAAGCGGGGGGACCGCGAACACCGGGGAGCTGTTTTTT.

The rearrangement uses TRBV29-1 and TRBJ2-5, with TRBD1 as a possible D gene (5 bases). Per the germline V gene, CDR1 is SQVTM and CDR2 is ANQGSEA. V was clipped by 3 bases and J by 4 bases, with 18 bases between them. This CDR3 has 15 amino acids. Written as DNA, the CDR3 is TGCAGCGTTGACTCAAGATCAGGGTCCGGAGAGACCCAGTACTTC. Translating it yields CSVDSRSGSGETQYF. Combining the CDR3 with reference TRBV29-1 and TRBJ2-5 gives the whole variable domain SAVISQKPSRDICQRGTSLTIQCQVDSQVTMMFWYRQQPGQSLTLIATANQGSEATYESGFVIDKFPISRPNLTFSTLTVSNMSPEDSSIYLCSVDSRSGSGETQYFGPGTRLLVL.

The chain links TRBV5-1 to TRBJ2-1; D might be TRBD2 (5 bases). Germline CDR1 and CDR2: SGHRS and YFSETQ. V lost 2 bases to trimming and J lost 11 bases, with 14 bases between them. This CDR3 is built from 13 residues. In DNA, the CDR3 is TGCGCCAGCAGCTTCGACACCGACTATAAGCAGTTCTTC. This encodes CASSFDTDYKQFF.

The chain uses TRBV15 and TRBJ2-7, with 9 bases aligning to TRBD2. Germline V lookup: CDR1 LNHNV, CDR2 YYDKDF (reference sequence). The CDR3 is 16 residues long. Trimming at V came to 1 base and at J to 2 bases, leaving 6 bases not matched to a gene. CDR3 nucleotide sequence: TGTGCCACCAGCAGAGTGGGTAGCGGGAGCCCCTACGAGCAGTACTTC. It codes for CATSRVGSGSPYEQYF.

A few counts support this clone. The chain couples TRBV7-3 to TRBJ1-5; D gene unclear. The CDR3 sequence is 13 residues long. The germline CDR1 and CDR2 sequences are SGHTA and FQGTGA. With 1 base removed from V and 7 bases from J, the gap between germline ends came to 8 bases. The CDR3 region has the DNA TGTGCCAGCAGCTTAAGCCGGGAACAGCCCCAGCATTTT. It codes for CASSLSREQPQHF.

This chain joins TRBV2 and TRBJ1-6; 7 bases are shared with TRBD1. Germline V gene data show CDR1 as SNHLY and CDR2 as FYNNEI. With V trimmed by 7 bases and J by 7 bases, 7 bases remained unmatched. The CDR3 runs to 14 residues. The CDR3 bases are TGTGCCAGCACCGCCGCAGGGGGAAATTCACCCCTCCACTTT. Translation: CASTAAGGNSPLHF.

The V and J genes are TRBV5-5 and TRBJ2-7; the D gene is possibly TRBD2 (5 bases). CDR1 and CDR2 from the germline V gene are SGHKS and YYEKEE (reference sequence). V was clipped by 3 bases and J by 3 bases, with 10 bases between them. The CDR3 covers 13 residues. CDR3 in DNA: TGTGCCAGCAGCTGGACTGGGGACTACGAGCAGTACTTC. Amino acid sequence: CASSWTGDYEQYF.